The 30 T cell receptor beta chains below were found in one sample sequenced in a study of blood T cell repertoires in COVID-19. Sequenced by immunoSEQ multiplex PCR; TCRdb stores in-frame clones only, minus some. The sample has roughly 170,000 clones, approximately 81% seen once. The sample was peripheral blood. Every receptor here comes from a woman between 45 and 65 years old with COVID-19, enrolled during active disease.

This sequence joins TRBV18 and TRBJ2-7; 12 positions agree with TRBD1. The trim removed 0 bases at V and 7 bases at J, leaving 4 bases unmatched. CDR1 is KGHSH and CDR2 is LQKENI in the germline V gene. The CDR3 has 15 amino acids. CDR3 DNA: TGTGCCAGCTCACCACCGGGACAGGGGGCGAAGGAGCAGTACTTC. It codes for CASSPPGQGAKEQYF.

The CDR3 DNA reads as TGTGCCAGCAGTGAAGCGCGGGGGCTGGAGACCCAGTACTTC. It translates to CASSEARGLETQYF. V is TRBV6-1 and J is TRBJ2-5; D perhaps matches TRBD2 (7 bases). V was pared by 0 bases and J by 5 bases, with 10 bases between. Germline lookup yields CDR1 MNHNS and CDR2 SASEGT. CDR3 size: 14 residues.

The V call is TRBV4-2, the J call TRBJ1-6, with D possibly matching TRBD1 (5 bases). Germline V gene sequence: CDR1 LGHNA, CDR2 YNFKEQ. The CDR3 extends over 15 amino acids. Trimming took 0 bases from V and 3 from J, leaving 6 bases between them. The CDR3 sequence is CASSQDRDYNSPLHF. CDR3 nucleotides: TGTGCCAGCAGCCAAGACAGGGACTATAATTCACCCCTCCACTTT.

CDR3: CAWRLGHYNEQFF. The CDR3 DNA follows: TGTGCCTGGAGGCTTGGACACTACAATGAGCAGTTCTTC. V gene TRBV30 combines with J gene TRBJ2-1; a possible D gene is TRBD1 (5 bases). Per germline, CDR1 GTSNPN and CDR2 SVGIG (reference sequence). The CDR3 totals 13 residues. V was pared by 3 bases and J by 3 bases, with 9 bases between.

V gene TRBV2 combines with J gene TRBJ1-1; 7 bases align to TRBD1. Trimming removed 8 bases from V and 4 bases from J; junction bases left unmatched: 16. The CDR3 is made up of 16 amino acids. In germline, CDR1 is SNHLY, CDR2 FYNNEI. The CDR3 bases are TGTGCCAGCTGCCCCGGGACAGCTTTTGAAAGCACTGAAGCTTTCTTT. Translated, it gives CASCPGTAFESTEAFF.

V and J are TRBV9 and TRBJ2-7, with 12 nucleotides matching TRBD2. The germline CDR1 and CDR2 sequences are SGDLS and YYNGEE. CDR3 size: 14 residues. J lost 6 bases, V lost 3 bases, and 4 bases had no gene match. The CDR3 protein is CASSASGGAPEQYF. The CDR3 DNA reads TGTGCCAGCAGCGCTAGCGGGGGGGCCCCCGAGCAGTACTTC. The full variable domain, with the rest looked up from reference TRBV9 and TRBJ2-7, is DSGVTQTPKHLITATGQRVTLRCSPRSGDLSVYWYQQSLDQGLQFLIQYYNGEERAKGNILERFSAQQFPDLHSELNLSSLELGDSALYFCASSASGGAPEQYFGPGTRLTVT.

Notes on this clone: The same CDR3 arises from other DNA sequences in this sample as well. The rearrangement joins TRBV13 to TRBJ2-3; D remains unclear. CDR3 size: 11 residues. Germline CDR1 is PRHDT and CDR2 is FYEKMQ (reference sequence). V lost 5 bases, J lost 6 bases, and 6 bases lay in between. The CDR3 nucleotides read TGTGCCAGCAGCATCTCCGATACGCAGTATTTT. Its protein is CASSISDTQYF.

As DNA, the CDR3 is TGTGCCAGTAGTATTTTTGGGGAGGCTCAGCCCCAGCATTTT. As protein: CASSIFGEAQPQHF. V gene TRBV19 combines with J gene TRBJ1-5; D is unclear. The CDR3 is 14 amino acids. CDR1 and CDR2 (germline): LNHDA, SQIVND (reference sequence). Trimming took 3 bases from V and 6 from J, leaving 12 bases between them.

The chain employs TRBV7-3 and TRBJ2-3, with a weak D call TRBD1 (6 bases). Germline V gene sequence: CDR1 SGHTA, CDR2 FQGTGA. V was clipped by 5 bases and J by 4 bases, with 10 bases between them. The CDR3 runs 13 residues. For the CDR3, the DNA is TGTGCCAGCAGCGCAGGGGCGTCAGATACGCAGTATTTT. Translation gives CASSAGASDTQYF.

The CDR3 DNA sequence: TGTGCCAGCCTTTTTCGGGGGGGCACAGATACGCAGTATTTT. It specifies CASLFRGGTDTQYF. This rearrangement joins TRBV11-3 to TRBJ2-3; 7 positions match TRBD2. Unmatched junction bases numbered 6, after V lost 8 bases and J lost 1 base. The length of the CDR3 is 14 residues. Germline V CDR1 and CDR2: SGHNT, YENEEA.

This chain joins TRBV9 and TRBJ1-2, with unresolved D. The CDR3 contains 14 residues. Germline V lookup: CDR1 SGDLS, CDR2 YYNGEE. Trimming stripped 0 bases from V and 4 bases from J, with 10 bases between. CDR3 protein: CASSVAGSPYGYTF. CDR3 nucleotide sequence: TGTGCCAGCAGCGTAGCGGGGTCACCCTATGGCTACACCTTC.

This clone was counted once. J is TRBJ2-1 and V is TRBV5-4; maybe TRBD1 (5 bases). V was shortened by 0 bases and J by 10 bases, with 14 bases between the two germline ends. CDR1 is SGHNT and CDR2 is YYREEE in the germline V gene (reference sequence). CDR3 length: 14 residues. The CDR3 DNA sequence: TGTGCCAGCAGCTTGGCGGCCCAGGGTGGGGAGCAGTTCTTC. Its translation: CASSLAAQGGEQFF.

The CDR3 DNA reads as TGTGCCAGCAGTCCGGATTCAGGGGGCCCTAGCAATCAGCCCCAGCATTTT. Its translation: CASSPDSGGPSNQPQHF. The chain combines TRBV27 with TRBJ1-5; 8 bases are a match to TRBD1. Germline trimming cut 5 bases from V and 0 bases from J; bases unmatched to any gene: 9. The CDR3 covers 17 residues. CDR1 and CDR2 from the germline V gene are MNHEY and SMNVEV (reference sequence).

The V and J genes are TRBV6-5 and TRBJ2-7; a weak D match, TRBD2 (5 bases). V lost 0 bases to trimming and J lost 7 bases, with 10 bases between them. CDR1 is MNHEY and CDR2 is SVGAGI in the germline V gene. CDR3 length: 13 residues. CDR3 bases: TGTGCCAGCAGTTACTCCGGGAAGGGTGAGCAGTACTTC. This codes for CASSYSGKGEQYF.

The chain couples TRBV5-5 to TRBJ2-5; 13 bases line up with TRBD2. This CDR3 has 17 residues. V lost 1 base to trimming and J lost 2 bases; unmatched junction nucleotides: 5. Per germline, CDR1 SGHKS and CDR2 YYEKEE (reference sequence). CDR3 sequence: CASSLRLAGGQQETQYF. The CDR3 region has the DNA TGTGCCAGCAGCTTGAGACTAGCGGGGGGCCAACAAGAGACCCAGTACTTC.

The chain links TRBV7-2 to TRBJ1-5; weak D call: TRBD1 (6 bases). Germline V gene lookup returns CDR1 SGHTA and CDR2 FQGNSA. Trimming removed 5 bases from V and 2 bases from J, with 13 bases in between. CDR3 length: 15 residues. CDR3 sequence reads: CASSPGGQGNQPQHF. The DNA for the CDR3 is TGTGCCAGCAGCCCCGGGGGGCAGGGCAATCAGCCCCAGCATTTT.

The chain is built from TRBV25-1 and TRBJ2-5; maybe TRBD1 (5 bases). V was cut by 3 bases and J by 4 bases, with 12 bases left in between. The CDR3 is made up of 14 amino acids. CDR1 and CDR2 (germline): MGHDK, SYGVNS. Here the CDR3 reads CASSDRGVGETQYF. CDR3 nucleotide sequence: TGTGCCAGCAGTGATAGGGGCGTGGGAGAGACCCAGTACTTC.

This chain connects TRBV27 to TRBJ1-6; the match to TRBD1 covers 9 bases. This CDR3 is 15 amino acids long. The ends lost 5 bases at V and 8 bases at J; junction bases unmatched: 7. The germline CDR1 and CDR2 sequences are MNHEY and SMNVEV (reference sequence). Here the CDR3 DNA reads TGTGCCAGCAGTCCACTCGACAGGGGGGATTCACCCCTCCACTTT. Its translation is CASSPLDRGDSPLHF.

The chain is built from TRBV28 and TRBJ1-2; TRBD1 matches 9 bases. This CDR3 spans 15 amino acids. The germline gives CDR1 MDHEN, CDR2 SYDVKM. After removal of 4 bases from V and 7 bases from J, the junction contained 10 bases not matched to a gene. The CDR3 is CASSSDGTGIRGYTF. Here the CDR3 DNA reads TGTGCCAGCAGTTCTGACGGGACAGGGATACGTGGCTACACCTTC.

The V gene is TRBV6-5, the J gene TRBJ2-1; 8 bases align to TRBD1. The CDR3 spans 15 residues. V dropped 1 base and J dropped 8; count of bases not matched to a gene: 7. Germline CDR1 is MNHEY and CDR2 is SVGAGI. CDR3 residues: CASSYFGRGQDEQFF. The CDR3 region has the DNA TGTGCCAGCAGTTACTTTGGCAGGGGGCAGGATGAGCAGTTCTTC.

The CDR3 coding sequence is TGTGCCAGCAGCTTACTGGGGCCTATTGAAAAACTGTTTTTT. Translation: CASSLLGPIEKLFF. V and J are TRBV11-2 and TRBJ1-4; perhaps TRBD1 as D (5 bases). The CDR3 runs 14 residues. Germline lookup yields CDR1 SGHAT and CDR2 FQNNGV. V was cut by 2 bases and J by 7 bases, with 11 bases left in between.

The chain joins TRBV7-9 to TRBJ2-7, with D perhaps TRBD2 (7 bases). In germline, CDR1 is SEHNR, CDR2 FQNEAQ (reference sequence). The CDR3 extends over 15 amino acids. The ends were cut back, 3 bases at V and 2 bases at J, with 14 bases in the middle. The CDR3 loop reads CASSFRGAGAYEQYF. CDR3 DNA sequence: TGTGCCAGCAGCTTTCGGGGGGCAGGGGCCTACGAGCAGTACTTC.

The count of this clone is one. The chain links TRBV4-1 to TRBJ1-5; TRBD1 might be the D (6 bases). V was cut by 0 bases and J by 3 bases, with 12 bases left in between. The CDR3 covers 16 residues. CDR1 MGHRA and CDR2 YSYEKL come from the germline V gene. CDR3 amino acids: CASSQDLDSLNQPQHF. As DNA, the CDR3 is TGCGCCAGCAGCCAAGATTTGGACAGCCTCAATCAGCCCCAGCATTTT.

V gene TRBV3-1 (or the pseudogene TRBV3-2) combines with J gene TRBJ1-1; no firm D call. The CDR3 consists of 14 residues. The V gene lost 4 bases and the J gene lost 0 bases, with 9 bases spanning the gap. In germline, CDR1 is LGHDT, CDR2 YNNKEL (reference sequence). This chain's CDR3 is CASSPDPVNTEAFF. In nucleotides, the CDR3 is TGTGCCAGCAGCCCAGACCCGGTGAACACTGAAGCTTTCTTT.

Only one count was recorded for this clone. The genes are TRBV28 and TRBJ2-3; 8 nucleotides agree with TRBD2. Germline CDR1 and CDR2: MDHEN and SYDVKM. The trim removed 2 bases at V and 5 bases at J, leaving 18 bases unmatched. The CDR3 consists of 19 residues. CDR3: CASSLSGAGGRSRVDTQYF. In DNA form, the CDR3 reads TGTGCCAGCAGTTTAAGCGGCGCGGGGGGACGCTCGCGAGTAGATACGCAGTATTTT.

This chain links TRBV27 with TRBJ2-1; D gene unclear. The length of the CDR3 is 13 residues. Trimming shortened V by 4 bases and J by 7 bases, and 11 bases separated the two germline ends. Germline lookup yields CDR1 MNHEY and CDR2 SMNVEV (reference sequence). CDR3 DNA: TGTGCCAGCAGTTGGTCCTTGAGGAATGAGCAGTTCTTC. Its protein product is CASSWSLRNEQFF.

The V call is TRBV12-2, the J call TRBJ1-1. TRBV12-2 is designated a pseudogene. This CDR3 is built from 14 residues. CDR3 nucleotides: TGTGCAAGTCGCTTAGCGGGAGCTAACACTGAAGCTTTCTTT. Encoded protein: CASRLAGANTEAFF.

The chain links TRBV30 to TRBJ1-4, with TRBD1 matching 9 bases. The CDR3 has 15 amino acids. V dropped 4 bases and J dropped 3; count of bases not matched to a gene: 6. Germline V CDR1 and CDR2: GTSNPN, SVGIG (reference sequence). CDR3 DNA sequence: TGTGCCTGGACCCTACAGGGGGCTTCTAATGAAAAACTGTTTTTT. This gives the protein CAWTLQGASNEKLFF.

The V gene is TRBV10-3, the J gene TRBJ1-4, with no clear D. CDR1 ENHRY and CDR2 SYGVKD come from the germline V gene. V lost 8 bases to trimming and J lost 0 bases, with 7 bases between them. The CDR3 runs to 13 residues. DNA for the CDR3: TGTGCCATCCGGGGAGCAACTAATGAAAAACTGTTTTTT. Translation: CAIRGATNEKLFF.

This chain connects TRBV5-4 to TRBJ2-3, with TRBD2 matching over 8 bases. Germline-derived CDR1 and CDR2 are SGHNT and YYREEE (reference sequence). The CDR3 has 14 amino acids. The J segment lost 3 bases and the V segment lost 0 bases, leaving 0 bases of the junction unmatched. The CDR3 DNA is TGTGCCAGCAGCTTGGCGGGGGGGACAGATACGCAGTATTTT. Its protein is CASSLAGGTDTQYF.